This T cell receptor beta chain was identified in a study of T cells in Graves' hyperthyroidism and ophthalmopathy. Regarding the study as a whole: The majority of expanded thyroid clonotypes above 0.001 also appeared in blood. Before onset, ophthalmopathy was predicted by the model a median around 6 months earlier.

This CDR3 has 11 amino acids. Looked up from germline, CDR1 is MGHDK and CDR2 is SYGVNS. V gave up 8 bases and J gave up 4 bases, with 9 bases separating them. TCR beta CDR3 regions were amplified from RNA. The HTBI primer set drove a first-round RT-PCR of the TCR CDR3. TCRdb re-analysed the multiplex PCR reads in MiXCR, keeping a single row per CDR3 protein. The sample holds about 580,000 distinct CDR3 sequences, approximately 15% seen once. As regards this clonotype: The antigen remains undetermined.

Diagnoses used clinical symptoms, serum thyroxine and TRAb, thyroid ultrasound and orbital computed tomography. The V gene is TRBV25-1, the J gene TRBJ2-7; D call uncertain. This clonotype was sampled from a woman in her twenties or thirties with Graves' hyperthyroidism that later progressed to Graves' ophthalmopathy. The sequenced material came from blood. DNA of the CDR3: TGTGCCAGCGTTGGGGATTACGAGCAGTACTTC. Translation gives CASVGDYEQYF.